A few counts support the clone carrying this TCR beta chain. Antigen unknown. This entry comes from a study of post-analysis software for immune sequencing data. Study-wide background: Patients with relapsing-remitting, secondary progressive and progressive-relapsing multiple sclerosis courses were all represented.

Unique molecular identifiers tagged the TCR beta cDNA libraries. TCRdb processed the PCR reads anew with MiXCR; each CDR3 protein has one entry. The sample has about 820,000 distinct CDR3 sequences; 53% are singletons. The CDR3 is 14 amino acids. CDR1 and CDR2 (germline): SGDLS, YYNGEE. Trimming cost V 1 base and J 3 bases, with 10 bases left between them. Study-wide results and limits: With TRBV5-6, TRBV5-1 and TRBV20-1 included, roughly five TRBV segments were more frequent in patients than in controls.

The chain links TRBV9 to TRBJ1-1; the D is unclear. This TCR was sampled from a girl between 10 and 17 years old with multiple sclerosis. Sequencing was carried out using blood. The DNA for the CDR3 is TGTGCCAGCAGCGTATCCACTGGGGACACTGAAGCTTTCTTT. Protein product: CASSVSTGDTEAFF.